This is a list of T cell receptor beta chains from one sample in a study of cytomegalovirus exposure and HLA in healthy donors. The repertoire was sequenced with immunoSEQ multiplex PCR; TCRdb's copy has only in-frame clones and lacks some. The sample gives over 100,000 clones, 60% to 80% of which show up once; 2% to 2.5% is in the top ten. Sequencing was carried out using PBMCs. These receptors all stem from a human donor in good health. Both conserved end residues are part of each CDR3.

J gene: TRBJ1-2; V gene: TRBV6-1; CDR3 protein: CASSGNRGRSYGYTF
J gene: TRBJ1-4; V gene: TRBV7-2; CDR3 protein: CASSLDRMEKLFF
J gene: TRBJ2-2; V gene: TRBV5-4; CDR3 protein: CASSFDSGELFF
J gene: TRBJ2-3; V gene: TRBV4-1; CDR3 protein: CASSQDQGRTDTQYF
J gene: TRBJ1-5; V gene: TRBV6-1; CDR3 protein: CASSDGQGGNQPQHF
J gene: TRBJ2-5; V gene: TRBV7-2; CDR3 protein: CASSLGFIMQQETQYF
J gene: TRBJ2-1; V gene: TRBV19; CDR3 protein: CASSISSGGRNEQFF
J gene: TRBJ2-7; V gene: TRBV13; CDR3 protein: CASSVLRQGGPYEQYF
J gene: TRBJ1-4; V gene: TRBV15; CDR3 protein: CATSRDRGDEKLFF
J gene: TRBJ2-1; V gene: TRBV7-2; CDR3 protein: CASSLWVAGDWDEQFF
J gene: TRBJ2-2; V gene: TRBV27; CDR3 protein: CASSVLPGLAGVSTGELFF
J gene: TRBJ2-1; V gene: TRBV28; CDR3 protein: CASSLSISSYNEQFF
J gene: TRBJ1-1; V gene: TRBV10-1; CDR3 protein: CASSEGGTANTEAFF
J gene: TRBJ2-5; V gene: TRBV7-2; CDR3 protein: CASTLTTSRGETQYF
J gene: TRBJ2-1; V gene: TRBV2; CDR3 protein: CASSAAGSYNEQFF
J gene: TRBJ1-3; V gene: TRBV11-2; CDR3 protein: CASSAGGVRLRTIYF
J gene: TRBJ1-5; V gene: TRBV13; CDR3 protein: CASSLERNQPQHF
J gene: TRBJ1-5; V gene: TRBV18; CDR3 protein: CASSPAGTGVRQPQHF
J gene: TRBJ1-6; V gene: TRBV28; CDR3 protein: CASSLRPNSPLHF
J gene: TRBJ1-1; V gene: TRBV7-6; CDR3 protein: CASSLVERAEAFF
J gene: TRBJ2-7; V gene: TRBV15; CDR3 protein: CATTGGQGHYEQYF
J gene: TRBJ2-1; V gene: TRBV2; CDR3 protein: CASVRDNSYNEQFF
J gene: TRBJ2-7; V gene: TRBV11-1; CDR3 protein: CASSLGAGYEQYF
J gene: TRBJ1-6; V gene: TRBV6-5; CDR3 protein: CASSRQGAGYSPLHF
J gene: TRBJ1-2; V gene: TRBV7-2; CDR3 protein: CASSLPRGQRGNYGYTF
J gene: TRBJ1-2; V gene: TRBV6-5; CDR3 protein: CASSLGQAYGYTF
J gene: TRBJ2-1; V gene: TRBV5-1; CDR3 protein: CASSSTGTTYNEQFF
J gene: TRBJ1-4; V gene: TRBV5-8; CDR3 protein: CASSLEGTRGEKLFF
J gene: TRBJ2-5; V gene: TRBV28; CDR3 protein: CASSFDIITPEAGETQYF
J gene: TRBJ1-2; V gene: TRBV6-1; CDR3 protein: CASISQEGVGGYTF
J gene: TRBJ2-3; V gene: TRBV27; CDR3 protein: CASSSLISDRGTDTQYF
J gene: TRBJ1-6; V gene: TRBV19; CDR3 protein: CASSTDRGGNSPLHF
J gene: TRBJ1-2; V gene: TRBV5-1; CDR3 protein: CASSLGHRDLYGYTF
J gene: TRBJ2-7; V gene: TRBV10-2; CDR3 protein: CATNQREASEQYF
J gene: TRBJ2-1; V gene: TRBV5-4; CDR3 protein: CASLAQGGNEQFF
J gene: TRBJ2-5; V gene: TRBV2; CDR3 protein: CASRPPGLAGGVEETQYF
J gene: TRBJ2-7; V gene: TRBV7-9; CDR3 protein: CASTNFRGQGAHEQYF
J gene: TRBJ2-7; V gene: TRBV28; CDR3 protein: CASSSAGAAFYEQYF
J gene: TRBJ2-7; V gene: TRBV7-6; CDR3 protein: CASSFSRDYNGPEQYF
J gene: TRBJ1-1; V gene: TRBV7-9; CDR3 protein: CASSRQGQQNTEAFF
J gene: TRBJ2-7; V gene: TRBV5-1; CDR3 protein: CASSHRPGTARSSYEQYF
J gene: TRBJ2-1; V gene: TRBV10-2; CDR3 protein: CASSSRGALADYNEQFF
J gene: TRBJ2-2; V gene: TRBV19; CDR3 protein: CASSNNRGITYTGELFF
J gene: TRBJ2-3; V gene: TRBV7-2; CDR3 protein: CASSFKTRQGERTDTQYF
J gene: TRBJ2-7; V gene: TRBV5-1; CDR3 protein: CASSLEGTGSSYEQYF
J gene: TRBJ2-5; V gene: TRBV5-1; CDR3 protein: CASSWDRDGETQYF
J gene: TRBJ2-1; V gene: TRBV27; CDR3 protein: CASSHRTSGSYMGSYNEQFF
J gene: TRBJ2-7; V gene: TRBV11-2; CDR3 protein: CASSLDRGHEQYF
J gene: TRBJ1-2; V gene: TRBV7-2; CDR3 protein: CASTREITGGYGYTF
J gene: TRBJ1-5; V gene: TRBV28; CDR3 protein: CASSLGSGDQPQHF
J gene: TRBJ1-2; V gene: TRBV5-1; CDR3 protein: CASSLEGMRGYTF
J gene: TRBJ2-5; V gene: TRBV10-3; CDR3 protein: CAIKNSGGPGETQYF
J gene: TRBJ2-7; V gene: TRBV7-8; CDR3 protein: CASSLAGGPYEQYF
J gene: TRBJ2-7; V gene: TRBV14; CDR3 protein: CASSHLAGGDEQYF
J gene: TRBJ1-1; V gene: TRBV7-3; CDR3 protein: CASNQEGGYTEAFF
J gene: TRBJ2-7; V gene: TRBV5-1; CDR3 protein: CASSLLAGSSLEQYF
J gene: TRBJ1-5; V gene: TRBV2; CDR3 protein: CASSEERGVNQPQHF
J gene: TRBJ2-7; V gene: TRBV5-1; CDR3 protein: CASSRDSYEQYF
J gene: TRBJ1-1; V gene: TRBV5-6; CDR3 protein: CASTTRGGTLNTEAFF